The clone carrying this T cell receptor beta chain was picked up many times. Total RNA amounting to around 450 ng was the source from which TCR beta cDNA was made with a constant-region primer. Three nested multiplex PCR rounds, a slightly modified ARM-PCR method, built the TCR beta libraries. Running nine to ten cycles apiece, the first two PCR rounds relied on TRBV1-TRBV30 forward primers together with a C-beta reverse primer. TCRdb used MiXCR to reprocess the multiplex PCR reads, holding one entry per CDR3 protein. The table records roughly 120,000 distinct CDR3 sequences, around 70% of them present only once. DNA and RNA were both co-extracted from about 19-30 mg of bulk tissue that had not been sorted. These data belong to a study of tumor-infiltrating lymphocytes in primary liver carcinoma. The germline V and J ends were trimmed by 3 bases and 4 bases, with 15 bases remaining between them. There are 16 residues in the CDR3.

This receptor was identified in a woman aged 55-69 years with primary liver carcinoma and hepatitis B virus infection. The rearrangement joins TRBV12-3 or TRBV12-4 to TRBJ2-2; weak D call: TRBD1 (5 bases). Material for sequencing was tumor-adjacent normal liver tissue. The CDR3: CASSFGQGGVTGELFF. The CDR3 nucleotides are TGTGCCAGCAGTTTCGGGCAGGGTGGTGTCACCGGGGAGCTGTTTTTT.